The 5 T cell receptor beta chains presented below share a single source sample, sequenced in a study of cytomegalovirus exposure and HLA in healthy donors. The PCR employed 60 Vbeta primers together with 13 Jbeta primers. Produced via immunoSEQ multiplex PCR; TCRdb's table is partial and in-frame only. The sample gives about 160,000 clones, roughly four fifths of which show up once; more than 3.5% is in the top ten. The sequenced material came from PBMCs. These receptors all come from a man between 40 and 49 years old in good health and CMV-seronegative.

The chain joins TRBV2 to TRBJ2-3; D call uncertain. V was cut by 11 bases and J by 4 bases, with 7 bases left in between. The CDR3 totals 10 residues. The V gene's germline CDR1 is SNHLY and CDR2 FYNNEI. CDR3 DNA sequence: TGTGCCGTCCGGGCAGATACGCAGTATTTT. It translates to CAVRADTQYF.

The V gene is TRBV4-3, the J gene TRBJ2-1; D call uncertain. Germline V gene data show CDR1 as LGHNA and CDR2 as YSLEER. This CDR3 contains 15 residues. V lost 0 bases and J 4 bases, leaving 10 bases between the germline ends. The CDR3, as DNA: TGCGCCAGCAGCCAAGAGATACAGCTGTACAATGAGCAGTTCTTC. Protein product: CASSQEIQLYNEQFF.

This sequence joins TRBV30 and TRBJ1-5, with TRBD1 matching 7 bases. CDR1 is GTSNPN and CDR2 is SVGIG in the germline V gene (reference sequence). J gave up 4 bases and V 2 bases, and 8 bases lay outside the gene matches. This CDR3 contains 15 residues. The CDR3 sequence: CAWSLTGQRNQPQHF. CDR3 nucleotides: TGTGCCTGGAGTTTAACGGGACAGAGAAATCAGCCCCAGCATTTT.

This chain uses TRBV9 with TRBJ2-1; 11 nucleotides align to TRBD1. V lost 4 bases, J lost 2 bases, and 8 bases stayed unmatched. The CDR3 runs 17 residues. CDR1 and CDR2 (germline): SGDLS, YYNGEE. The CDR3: CASSRWTGGLTYNEQFF. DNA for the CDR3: TGTGCCAGCAGCCGCTGGACAGGGGGCTTGACCTACAATGAGCAGTTCTTC.

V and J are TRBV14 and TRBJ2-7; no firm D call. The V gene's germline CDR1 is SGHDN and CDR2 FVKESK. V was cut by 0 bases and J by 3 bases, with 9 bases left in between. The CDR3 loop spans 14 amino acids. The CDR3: CASSQEGRYYEQYF. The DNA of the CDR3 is TGTGCCAGCAGCCAAGAGGGCAGGTACTACGAGCAGTACTTC.